Listed here are 11 T cell receptor beta chains from one sample, sequenced in a study of blood T cell repertoires in COVID-19. Repertoires were generated with immunoSEQ multiplex PCR, while TCRdb's copy carries only in-frame clones and drops some. The repertoire consists of roughly 410,000 clones, with approximately 87% occurring once and the leading ten covering about 2%. Specimen: peripheral blood. Source of these receptors: a woman aged 55-70 years with COVID-19, enrolled during active disease.

This rearrangement joins TRBV5-1 to TRBJ2-5; possibly TRBD1 for D (6 bases). Germline CDR1 and CDR2: SGHRS and YFSETQ. Trimming removed 4 bases at V and 1 base at J, with 14 bases between. There are 15 residues in the CDR3. CDR3 sequence (DNA): TGCGCCAGCAGCCCCCGGGACACATCCCAAGAGACCCAGTACTTC. Translation: CASSPRDTSQETQYF.

The gene calls are TRBV6-6 and TRBJ1-2, with D possibly being TRBD1 (5 bases). The CDR3 loop spans 16 amino acids. V was pared by 7 bases and J by 0 bases, with 18 bases between. Germline V gene data show CDR1 as MNHNY and CDR2 as SVGAGI (reference sequence). The CDR3, as DNA: TGTGCCAGCACCGACACTGGCAGGGTTTCTAACTATGGCTACACCTTC. It specifies CASTDTGRVSNYGYTF.

This sequence joins TRBV7-8 and TRBJ1-1; D is undetermined. V gave up 4 bases and J gave up 4 bases, with 10 bases separating them. The CDR3 spans 13 residues. The germline CDR1 and CDR2 sequences are SGHVS and FQNEAQ. The CDR3 is CASSSSRSTEAFF. The CDR3 DNA sequence: TGTGCCAGCAGCTCAAGTAGGAGCACTGAAGCTTTCTTT.

J is TRBJ2-1 and V is TRBV6-5; 8 bases map to TRBD1. This CDR3 region has 15 residues. The J segment lost 2 bases and the V segment lost 6 bases, leaving 6 bases of the junction unmatched. Per the germline V gene, CDR1 is MNHEY and CDR2 is SVGAGI. The CDR3 spells CASSPDRGTYNEQFF. For the CDR3, the DNA is TGTGCCAGCAGCCCCGACAGGGGTACCTACAATGAGCAGTTCTTC.

This chain uses TRBV5-6 with TRBJ1-1; D perhaps matches TRBD1 (6 bases). The CDR3 is 15 amino acids. V was cut by 2 bases and J by 4 bases, with 15 bases left in between. Germline V lookup: CDR1 SGHDT, CDR2 YYEEEE. The CDR3 spells CASSFRNRVVTEAFF. Here the CDR3 DNA reads TGTGCCAGCAGCTTTCGAAACAGGGTGGTCACTGAAGCTTTCTTT.

The chain carries TRBV7-2 and TRBJ1-3; the D is unclear. CDR1 SGHTA and CDR2 FQGNSA come from the germline V gene. The CDR3 spans 15 residues. Trimming took off 5 bases at V and 0 bases at J, with 11 bases between the two ends. The CDR3 nucleotides read TGTGCCAGCAGCCCTGGAGCCAGCTCTGGAAACACCATATATTTT. It translates to CASSPGASSGNTIYF.

V usage is TRBV3-1 (or the pseudogene TRBV3-2) and J usage is TRBJ2-7; D is possibly TRBD1 (5 bases). The V end was cut by 8 bases, the J end by 1 base, with 12 bases between. CDR1 is LGHDT and CDR2 is YNNKEL in the germline V gene (reference sequence). This CDR3 has 13 residues. The CDR3 loop reads CASANRPSYEQYF. Here the CDR3 DNA reads TGTGCCAGCGCCAACAGGCCTTCCTACGAGCAGTACTTC.

This clone was found a few times. In the same sample, other DNA sequences code for this CDR3. The V call is TRBV12-3 or TRBV12-4, the J call TRBJ2-1; 8 bases line up with TRBD1. J was trimmed by 4 bases and V by 5 bases; bases with no gene match: 1. The CDR3 sequence is 13 residues long. CDR3 loop: CASSRQGYNEQFF. CDR3 nucleotides: TGTGCCAGCAGTAGACAGGGGTACAATGAGCAGTTCTTC.

The chain couples TRBV19 to TRBJ2-1; the D is unclear. V shed 4 bases and J shed 0 bases, with 7 bases lying between them. This CDR3 comprises 14 residues. CDR1 and CDR2 (germline): LNHDA, SQIVND (reference sequence). CDR3: CASSTHFSYNEQFF. The CDR3 nucleotides are TGTGCCAGTAGTACCCACTTCTCCTACAATGAGCAGTTCTTC.

The V and J genes are TRBV4-2 and TRBJ2-7, with 7 bases aligning to TRBD2. The germline V gene encodes CDR1 LGHNA and CDR2 YNFKEQ. This CDR3 contains 14 residues. The V gene end was trimmed by 1 base and the J gene end by 7 bases; junction bases not matched to a gene: 7. The CDR3 DNA follows: TGTGCCAGCAGCCAAGGGGAGGGTTCTCGGGAGCAGTACTTC. The encoded protein is CASSQGEGSREQYF.

The V gene is TRBV5-5, the J gene TRBJ2-2; D call uncertain. V was clipped by 0 bases and J by 6 bases, with 6 bases between them. The length of the CDR3 is 13 residues. Germline CDR1 reads SGHKS; CDR2 reads YYEKEE (reference sequence). CDR3 DNA: TGTGCCAGCAGCTTGGGGTCGGCCGGGGAGCTGTTTTTT. Protein: CASSLGSAGELFF.